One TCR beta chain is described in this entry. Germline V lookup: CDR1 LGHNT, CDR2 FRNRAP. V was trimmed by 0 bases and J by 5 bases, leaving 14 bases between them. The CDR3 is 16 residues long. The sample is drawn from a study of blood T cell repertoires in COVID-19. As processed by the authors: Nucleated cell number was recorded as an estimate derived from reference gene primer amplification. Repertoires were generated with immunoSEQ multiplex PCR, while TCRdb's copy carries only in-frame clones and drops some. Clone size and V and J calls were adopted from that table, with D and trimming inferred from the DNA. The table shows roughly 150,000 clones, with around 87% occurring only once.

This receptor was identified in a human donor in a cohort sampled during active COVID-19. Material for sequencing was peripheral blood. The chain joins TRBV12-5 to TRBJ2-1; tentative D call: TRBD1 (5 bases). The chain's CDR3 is CASGLVRLGRDNEQFF. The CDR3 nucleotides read TGTGCTAGTGGTTTGGTACGACTGGGCAGGGACAATGAGCAGTTCTTC.